This is a list of T cell receptor beta chains from one sample in a study of blood T cell repertoires in COVID-19. The repertoire was sequenced with immunoSEQ multiplex PCR; TCRdb's copy has only in-frame clones and lacks some. The data contain roughly 90,000 clones, under 90% of them singletons. The sequencing input was peripheral blood. These receptors were collected from a human donor with active COVID-19. The donor label of this sample is uncertain. Both conserved end residues are part of each CDR3. Fields, in order: V gene, D gene, clone size, J gene, CDR3 DNA, CDR3 protein. D genes are given only for firm matches. A row's size may be missing; if present it is once, few, many or a size class.

>TRBV27|-|-|TRBJ2-3
TGTGCCAGCGCAGTAACCCTAGCACTTAGCACAGATACGCAGTATTTT
CASAVTLALSTDTQYF
>TRBV21-1|-|once|TRBJ2-5
TGTGCCAGCAGCAAAGCGAGGGCTGCGGACAGGCCTTACCAAAGGGAAGAGACCCAGTACTTC
CASSKARAADRPYQREETQYF
>TRBV7-2|-|-|TRBJ1-5
TGTGCCAGCAGCTTAGACAGGGGCAATCAGCCCCAGCATTTT
CASSLDRGNQPQHF
>TRBV6-5|-|-|TRBJ2-3
TGTGCCAGCAATCAGGATCCTAGCACAGATACGCAGTATTTT
CASNQDPSTDTQYF
>TRBV5-1|-|-|TRBJ2-7
TGCGCCAGCAGCCCGTCGGAGCCCTACGAGCAGTACTTC
CASSPSEPYEQYF
>TRBV29-1|-|-|TRBJ1-1
TGCAGCGCCTCAGGGGCAGAGGGCACTGAAGCTTTCTTT
CSASGAEGTEAFF
>TRBV28|TRBD1|once|TRBJ2-5
TGTGCCAGCAGTAGGACAGGGGGCGCGGAGACCCAGTACTTC
CASSRTGGAETQYF
>TRBV6-6|TRBD1|-|TRBJ1-2
TGTGCCAGCAGGCCCGGGACAGCGGGCTATGGCTACACCTTC
CASRPGTAGYGYTF
>TRBV7-2|TRBD1|-|TRBJ1-5
TGTGCCAGCAGCCCTAGGGGGGACAGGGTCAATCAGCCCCAGCATTTT
CASSPRGDRVNQPQHF
>TRBV13|-|-|TRBJ1-6
TGTGCCAGCAGCTTAGACACGGGGGTTAATTCACCCCTCCACTTT
CASSLDTGVNSPLHF
>TRBV7-2|TRBD1|-|TRBJ1-2
TGTGCCAGCAGCTCACCTAACTCGCAGGGGGATGGCTACACCTTC
CASSSPNSQGDGYTF
>TRBV27|TRBD1|-|TRBJ2-1
TGTGCCAGCAGGAGACAGGGTTCCTACAATGAGCAGTTCTTC
CASRRQGSYNEQFF
>TRBV4-2|-|-|TRBJ2-3
TGTGCCAGCAGCCAAGGTTCTAGCGCCAGCACAGATACGCAGTATTTT
CASSQGSSASTDTQYF
>TRBV29-1|-|-|TRBJ2-1
TGCAGCGTTGAAGATAGGGGGAACTCCTACAATGAGCAGTTCTTC
CSVEDRGNSYNEQFF
>TRBV5-1|TRBD1|-|TRBJ1-3
TGCGCCAGCAGCTTGGAAGGGACAGGGAGCTCTGGAAACACCATATATTTT
CASSLEGTGSSGNTIYF
>TRBV15|-|-|TRBJ2-7
TGTGCCACCAGCAGAGATATGAACAGGTTGAACTACGAGCAGTACTTC
CATSRDMNRLNYEQYF
>TRBV5-6|-|-|TRBJ2-7
TGTGCCAGCAGCTTGTCAGGGAACGAGCAGTACTTC
CASSLSGNEQYF
>TRBV28|TRBD1|few|TRBJ1-5
TGTGCCAGCAGCCTGGGGATGACAGGGTTTGATCAGCCCCAGCATTTT
CASSLGMTGFDQPQHF
>TRBV28|-|-|TRBJ1-4
TGTGCCAGCAGTTTACTGTCAGGGTTGGGCCGTGTGGAAAAACTGTTTTTT
CASSLLSGLGRVEKLFF
>TRBV28|-|-|TRBJ2-3
TGTGCCAGCAGTTTAAAGGGGGGCACAGATACGCAGTATTTT
CASSLKGGTDTQYF
>TRBV28|TRBD1|-|TRBJ1-2
TGTGCCAGCAGTTATGGGACAGGGGACTATGGCTACACCTTC
CASSYGTGDYGYTF
>TRBV2|TRBD2|-|TRBJ2-4
TGTGCCAGCAAGGTAGCGGGGGCCCGGGACATTCAGTACTTC
CASKVAGARDIQYF
>TRBV7-2|-|-|TRBJ2-5
TGTGCCAGCAGCTTAGCGTCGGGGGATACCCAGTACTTC
CASSLASGDTQYF
>TRBV7-2|-|-|TRBJ1-5
TGTGCCAGCAGCGGCCAGCGAGGTACCAATCAGCCCCAGCATTTT
CASSGQRGTNQPQHF
>TRBV13|TRBD1|-|TRBJ1-6
TGTGCCAGCAGCTTAGGAGGGACAGGGCTCCACTTT
CASSLGGTGLHF
>TRBV6-2/TRBV6-3|TRBD1|-|TRBJ1-1
TGTGCCAGCAGTCCGGGACAGGGGTTCACTGAAGCTTTCTTT
CASSPGQGFTEAFF
>TRBV7-9|TRBD1|few|TRBJ1-3
TGTGCCAGCAGCCGACAGGGGGAGAGGAACACCATATATTTT
CASSRQGERNTIYF
>TRBV3-1/TRBV3-2|-|-|TRBJ1-6
TGTGCCAGCAGCCAAGGCCCGGGAAGGAGTCCACCCCTCCACTTT
CASSQGPGRSPPLHF
>TRBV7-8|-|-|TRBJ2-7
TGTGCCAGCAGCCTAATGCAGAACTCCTACGAGCAGTACTTC
CASSLMQNSYEQYF
>TRBV9|TRBD2|-|TRBJ2-2
TGTGCCAGCAGCGTAGCGGGGGGGAACACCGGGGAGCTGTTTTTT
CASSVAGGNTGELFF
>TRBV29-1|TRBD1|-|TRBJ2-5
TGCAGCGCATATGGGGACAGGCGGAGGGAGACCCAGTACTTC
CSAYGDRRRETQYF
>TRBV6-5|-|-|TRBJ1-6
TGTGCCAGCAGGCTCGACAGCTTTTCTTCTGCGCCCCTCCACTTT
CASRLDSFSSAPLHF
>TRBV5-8|-|-|TRBJ1-3
TGTGCCAGCAGCTCCGAACAGGGTACCTCTGGAAACACCATATATTTT
CASSSEQGTSGNTIYF
>TRBV27|-|-|TRBJ2-1
TGTGCCAGCAGTCCGATCGTAGACAATGAGCAGTTCTTC
CASSPIVDNEQFF
>TRBV3-1/TRBV3-2|-|-|TRBJ2-3
TGTGCCAGCAGCCCCTACCGGACAGAAGATACGCAGTATTTT
CASSPYRTEDTQYF
>TRBV9|-|-|TRBJ1-1
TGTGCCAGCAGCGCGGGACTTTGGGATCGGGAAGCTTTCTTT
CASSAGLWDREAFF
>TRBV5-4|TRBD1|-|TRBJ1-1
TGTGCCAGCAGCCTCCCGGACAGGGCTTCCACTGAAGCTTTCTTT
CASSLPDRASTEAFF
>TRBV4-3|-|-|TRBJ1-5
TGCGCCAGCAGCCAAGACACAGCAACCCATCAGCCCCAGCATTTT
CASSQDTATHQPQHF
>TRBV6-5|-|-|TRBJ2-7
TGTGCCAGTAGGCTCGGGGGGCCCGCCTCCTACGAGCAGTACTTC
CASRLGGPASYEQYF